This TCR beta chain was identified in a study of T cell responses to AZD1222 COVID-19 vaccine. Germline V gene lookup returns CDR1 MNHEY and CDR2 SVGAGI. The CDR3 loop spans 12 amino acids. V gave up 5 bases and J gave up 4 bases, with 6 bases separating them. Whole-study results and caveats: Repertoire sampling occurred only after the peak T cell response. Compared with day 0, the breadth and depth of the Spike-specific TCR repertoire rose significantly after two doses of AZD1222.

This table comes from immunoSEQ multiplex PCR, and its TCRdb copy is limited to in-frame clones, with some not included. The sample has some 120,000 clones; approximately 90% are singletons. Turning to this clone: Antigen specificity is unknown.

The receptor was isolated from an adult who received the AZD1222 COVID-19 vaccine. V usage is TRBV6-5 and J usage is TRBJ1-5; D remains ambiguous. The specimen was peripheral blood, collected 28 days after the second AZD1222 dose. The chain's CDR3 is CASSPPNQPQHF. The CDR3 DNA is TGTGCCAGCAGTCCCCCAAATCAGCCCCAGCATTTT.